These 17 T cell receptor beta chains were sequenced from one sample in a study of CD8+ T cells in alopecia areata (dated by TCRdb to the late 2010s). The time point label, read with the paper, signifies: baseline before oral tofacitinib. Lesional scalp punch biopsies and peripheral blood were collected from alopecia areata patients. Libraries were made using the immunoSEQ multiplex PCR assay. RNA was extracted from all samples and reverse transcribed into cDNA as template for TCR sequencing. TCRdb mirrors the immuneACCESS table, restricted to in-frame sequences. Some clones are absent from its copies; in checked studies, under half trace to an unresolved V gene, and the reason for the others is unknown. Within this sample are around 14,000 clones, with 50% to 70% of them counted one time only. Approximately 11% of the sample comes from the top ten. The sequenced sample was skin, obtained at week 0. Receptors originate from a human donor with alopecia areata.

The V gene is TRBV5-1, the J gene TRBJ1-2, with TRBD1 matching over 9 bases. The V gene's germline CDR1 is SGHRS and CDR2 YFSETQ. The CDR3 extends over 13 amino acids. V trimming: 4 bases; J trimming: 6 bases; junction bases outside the gene matches: 4. CDR3 DNA: TGCGCCAGCAGCCGGACAGGGGTAGATGGCTACACCTTC. Protein: CASSRTGVDGYTF.

V gene TRBV28 combines with J gene TRBJ1-6, with no clear D. This CDR3 comprises 13 residues. The germline V gene encodes CDR1 MDHEN and CDR2 SYDVKM. The ends were cut back, 5 bases at V and 9 bases at J, with 11 bases in the middle. The CDR3 region is CASSPSAGSPLHF. The CDR3 DNA follows: TGTGCCAGCAGTCCCTCGGCCGGTTCACCCCTCCACTTT.

The chain recombines TRBV10-3 with TRBJ1-1; TRBD1 matches at 8 bases. Germline values: CDR1 ENHRY, CDR2 SYGVKD. The CDR3 consists of 15 residues. The V and J ends lost 10 bases and 5 bases, in that order; junction bases with no gene match: 15. In DNA form, the CDR3 reads TGTGCCAAACGAGGGGGACAGGCCCCTAGGACTGAAGCTTTCTTT. Its protein is CAKRGGQAPRTEAFF.

This clone was counted between two and nine times. The V and J genes are TRBV4-1 and TRBJ2-1; 8 bases agree with TRBD2. Trimming at V came to 3 bases and at J to 7 bases, leaving 5 bases not matched to a gene. The germline gives CDR1 MGHRA, CDR2 YSYEKL. The CDR3 covers 14 residues. CDR3 in DNA: TGCGCCAGCAGCCACGGGGGGGCCGGGAATGAGCAGTTCTTC. Translating gives CASSHGGAGNEQFF.

This clone showed up just a few times. This chain uses TRBV18 with TRBJ2-7; 7 bases fit TRBD1. The CDR3 totals 15 residues. Per germline, CDR1 KGHSH and CDR2 LQKENI. The J segment lost 3 bases and the V segment lost 6 bases, leaving 11 bases of the junction unmatched. In DNA, the CDR3 is TGTGCCAGCTCTCAAACCGGGACAGCAAGCTACGAGCAGTACTTC. Translated, it gives CASSQTGTASYEQYF.

V gene TRBV18 combines with J gene TRBJ1-2; maybe TRBD1 (5 bases). The CDR3 covers 15 residues. Deletions cut 0 bases from V and 6 bases from J, with 14 bases between. The germline CDR1 and CDR2 sequences are KGHSH and LQKENI. In DNA, the CDR3 is TGTGCCAGCTCACCACCCCTGAGCTGGGACCATGGCTACACCTTC. Translated, it gives CASSPPLSWDHGYTF.

This clone was counted between two and nine times. The chain is built from TRBV7-2 and TRBJ2-2; 10 nucleotides line up with TRBD2. The germline CDR1 and CDR2 sequences are SGHTA and FQGNSA. The length of the CDR3 is 19 residues. V lost 1 base to trimming and J lost 4 bases; unmatched junction nucleotides: 12. The DNA for the CDR3 is TGTGCCAGCAGCTTAGTCCCCCTAGCGGGGGCCCAAATCACCGGGGAGCTGTTTTTT. It yields the protein CASSLVPLAGAQITGELFF.

The V call is TRBV7-3, the J call TRBJ1-2, with D unclear. Germline CDR1 and CDR2: SGHTA and FQGTGA. This CDR3 is 11 amino acids long. Trimming removed 8 bases at V and 5 bases at J, with 9 bases between. The chain's CDR3 is CASGDGYGYTF. CDR3 nucleotides: TGTGCCAGCGGGGATGGATATGGCTACACCTTC.

V and J are TRBV2 and TRBJ2-1; D might be TRBD2 (6 bases). V was shortened by 2 bases and J by 2 bases, with 19 bases between the two germline ends. The V gene's germline CDR1 is SNHLY and CDR2 FYNNEI. The CDR3 totals 18 residues. The CDR3 bases are TGTGCCAGCAGTGAAATCCTTGGGGGACTTAGCCCCTACAATGAGCAGTTCTTC. Residues: CASSEILGGLSPYNEQFF.

This clone has a single count. This chain links TRBV7-8 with TRBJ2-1, with D uncertain. V lost 2 bases and J lost 3, with 5 bases in between. CDR1 is SGHVS and CDR2 is FQNEAQ in the germline V gene. The CDR3 runs to 13 residues. The CDR3 here is CASSLQFYNEQFF. The CDR3 region has the DNA TGTGCCAGCAGCTTACAGTTCTACAATGAGCAGTTCTTC. The full variable domain, completed using reference TRBV7-8 and TRBJ2-1, is GAGVSQSPRYKVAKRGQDVALRCDPISGHVSLFWYQQALGQGPEFLTYFQNEAQLDKSGLPSDRFFAERPEGSVSTLKIQRTQQEDSAVYLCASSLQFYNEQFFGPGTRLTVL.

This clone was counted once. J is TRBJ2-5 and V is TRBV10-3; TRBD1 is a possible D gene (6 bases). The assigned J gene may be wrong: the sequence end matches TRBJ2-7 better. The CDR3 is 11 residues long. CDR1 and CDR2 from the germline V gene are ENHRY and SYGVKD. The CDR3 is CAIGQIYEQYF. The DNA of the CDR3 is TGTGCCATTGGACAGATCTACGAGCAGTACTTC.

The chain combines TRBV4-1 with TRBJ2-2, with TRBD2 as a possible D gene (6 bases). CDR3 length: 17 residues. V lost 4 bases, J lost 1 base, and 16 bases lay in between. Germline V gene data show CDR1 as MGHRA and CDR2 as YSYEKL. CDR3 nucleotides: TGCGCCAGCAGCCCAGGGCCTTGGGGGGAGAACACCGGGGAGCTGTTTTTT. Its translation: CASSPGPWGENTGELFF.

This sequence joins TRBV5-4 and TRBJ2-1, with 10 bases fitting TRBD2. The CDR3 has 15 residues. Per the germline V gene, CDR1 is SGHNT and CDR2 is YYREEE (reference sequence). After removal of 5 bases from V and 5 bases from J, the junction contained 7 bases not matched to a gene. CDR3 DNA: TGTGCCAGCAGGCTAACTAGCGGGATTGACAATGAGCAGTTCTTC. It yields the protein CASRLTSGIDNEQFF.

The CDR3 DNA is TGTGCCAGCAGCTCGCGACGGGGGTTTAGCACAGATACGCAGTATTTT. It yields the protein CASSSRRGFSTDTQYF. This chain uses TRBV7-8 with TRBJ2-3, with a tentative D call TRBD2 (6 bases). Trimming shortened V by 4 bases and J by 0 bases, and 14 bases separated the two germline ends. CDR1 is SGHVS, CDR2 FQNEAQ, per germline. CDR3 length equals 16 residues.

This chain connects TRBV4-2 to TRBJ2-7; D ambiguous. Looked up from germline, CDR1 is LGHNA and CDR2 is YNFKEQ. Trimming took 2 bases from V and 2 from J, leaving 13 bases between them. This CDR3 is 15 amino acids long. In DNA form, the CDR3 reads TGTGCCAGCAGCCAATTCCCCGACGGCCCCTACGAGCAGTACTTC. Its protein is CASSQFPDGPYEQYF.

This clone was seen a single time. This chain uses TRBV7-9 with TRBJ1-1; no definite D call. Germline CDR1 reads SEHNR; CDR2 reads FQNEAQ (reference sequence). This CDR3 contains 12 residues. The V end lost 5 bases, the J end lost 7 bases, and 11 bases lay between the germline ends. CDR3 coding DNA: TGTGCCAGCAGCAGGAGGGAGAGTGAAGCTTTCTTT. Protein: CASSRRESEAFF.

The chain recombines TRBV30 with TRBJ2-5; perhaps TRBD2 as D (5 bases). V was clipped by 2 bases and J by 5 bases, with 12 bases between them. The CDR3 has 13 amino acids. In germline, CDR1 is GTSNPN, CDR2 SVGIG (reference sequence). The CDR3, as DNA: TGTGCCTGGAGTCCCCGGAGGTTGGAGACCCAGTACTTC. Its protein is CAWSPRRLETQYF. Filled out from reference TRBV30 and TRBJ2-5, the complete variable domain reads SQTIHQWPATLVQPVGSPLSLECTVEGTSNPNLYWYRQAAGRGLQLLFYSVGIGQISSEVPQNLSASRPQDRQFILSSKKLLLSDSGFYLCAWSPRRLETQYFGPGTRLLVL.